These T cell receptor beta chains were read from a single sample in a study of CD8 T cells in ankylosing spondylitis. From the 5' RACE reads, TCRdb called clonotypes with MiXCR, one entry per CDR3 protein. Of approximately 200,000 distinct CDR3 sequences listed, under 15% are singletons. Sequenced material: blood, either unsorted or a sorted T cell fraction (not recorded which). The receptor set was obtained from a female donor with ankylosing spondylitis or in good health (not recorded which). Each CDR3 is given with its conserved first and last residue. The D gene is left open where the match is weak. Not every row has a clone size; where given, it reads once, few, many or a size class.

cdr3_length	v_call	clone_size	j_call	d_call	cdr3_nt	cdr3_aa
13	TRBV2	many	TRBJ2-7	TRBD1	TGTGCCAGCAGTGACAATTGGCAGGGGGAGAAGTACTTC	CASSDNWQGEKYF
11	TRBV6-2/TRBV6-3	NA	TRBJ1-1	NA	TGTGCCAGCAGTGACGGCCCTGAAGCTTTCTTT	CASSDGPEAFF
13	TRBV30	many	TRBJ2-3	NA	TGTGCCTGGAGTCACCCCCTACCAGATACGCAGTATTTT	CAWSHPLPDTQYF
15	TRBV19	NA	TRBJ2-5	TRBD1	TGTGCCAGTAGCGACAGGGGTTGGTACCAAGAGACCCAGTACTTC	CASSDRGWYQETQYF
16	TRBV20-1	NA	TRBJ2-7	TRBD2	TGCAGTGCTGACACCGGACTAGCGTCACGTGCGGGAGAGCAGTACTTC	CSADTGLASRAGEQYF
14	TRBV20-1	few	TRBJ2-2	NA	TGCAGTGCTAAGCCGGGACAGAACACCGGGGAGCTGTTTTTT	CSAKPGQNTGELFF
13	TRBV7-2	few	TRBJ2-3	NA	TGTGCCAGCAGCTTAAAAGCGCAAGATACGCAGTATTTT	CASSLKAQDTQYF
12	TRBV12-3/TRBV12-4	many	TRBJ1-2	NA	TGTGCCAGCAGTGTTGAAAACTATGGCTACACCTTC	CASSVENYGYTF
15	TRBV7-2	many	TRBJ1-1	NA	TGTGCCAGCAGCCCCCGCTTGCGGTCGGGGGCTGAAGCTTTCTTT	CASSPRLRSGAEAFF
15	TRBV20-1	NA	TRBJ1-1	NA	TGCAGTGCTAGACCCCTCGCGTTCTTGAACTCTGAAGCTTTCTTT	CSARPLAFLNSEAFF
15	TRBV20-1	NA	TRBJ2-2	TRBD1	TGCAGTGCTAGAGATCGGGGCAGGGGGTCCGGGGAGCTGTTTTTT	CSARDRGRGSGELFF
17	TRBV6-1	many	TRBJ2-1	TRBD2	TGTGCCAGCAGCCCGGGGACTAGCGGAGAACTCTACAATGAGCAGTTCTTC	CASSPGTSGELYNEQFF
15	TRBV4-3	many	TRBJ1-2	TRBD1	TGCGCCAGCAGCCCGGACAGGTGGATGGGCTATGGCTACACCTTC	CASSPDRWMGYGYTF
17	TRBV11-3	NA	TRBJ2-5	TRBD2	TGTGCCAGCAGCTTCGCCGGGACTAGCGGGACGCAAGAGACCCAGTACTTC	CASSFAGTSGTQETQYF
14	TRBV20-1	many	TRBJ1-5	NA	TGCAGTGCTAGAGGTGGGGGGTTTAAACAGCCCCAGCATTTT	CSARGGGFKQPQHF
13	TRBV7-7	NA	TRBJ2-3	NA	TGTGCTAGCAGCATTGTTAGCACAGATACGCAGTATTTT	CASSIVSTDTQYF
14	TRBV7-2	many	TRBJ2-7	TRBD2	TGTGCCAGCAGGAACGGACTAGCTTCCTACGAGCAGTACTTC	CASRNGLASYEQYF
13	TRBV28	many	TRBJ2-7	NA	TGTGCCAGCAGTTTGCGCACAGGCTACGAGCAGTACTTC	CASSLRTGYEQYF
13	TRBV29-1	many	TRBJ2-5	NA	TGCAGCGTTACCCTCGGGGCCGAAGAGACCCAGTACTTC	CSVTLGAEETQYF
17	TRBV7-8	NA	TRBJ2-3	TRBD2	TGTGCCAGCAGCGGAAGACTAGCGGGAGGATTTAGGGTCACGCAGTATTTT	CASSGRLAGGFRVTQYF
15	TRBV5-1	NA	TRBJ2-1	TRBD1	TGCGCCAGCAGCCCGGGACAGCCTTCCTACAATGAGCAGTTCTTC	CASSPGQPSYNEQFF
12	TRBV12-3/TRBV12-4	many	TRBJ2-7	TRBD1	TGTGCCAGCAACAGGGGCTCCTACGAGCAGTACTTC	CASNRGSYEQYF
17	TRBV5-1	NA	TRBJ2-6	TRBD2	TGCGCCAGCAGCTATCTAGCGGGAGAGGCTGGGGCCAACGTCCTGACTTTC	CASSYLAGEAGANVLTF
15	TRBV5-1	many	TRBJ2-1	TRBD2	TGCGCCAGCAGCTCCTTAGCGGGAGGGCGCAATGAGCAGTTCTTC	CASSSLAGGRNEQFF
16	TRBV5-4	NA	TRBJ2-1	TRBD2	TGTGCCAGCAGCTTGGTCCGGACTAGGACTCACAATGAGCAGTTCTTC	CASSLVRTRTHNEQFF
15	TRBV7-2	few	TRBJ2-3	NA	TGTGCCAGCAGCTTGACGCCTACCGGGCGGGATACGCAGTATTTT	CASSLTPTGRDTQYF
10	TRBV12-3/TRBV12-4	many	TRBJ2-1	NA	TGTGCCAGCAGCCGCTATGAGCAGTTCTTC	CASSRYEQFF
15	TRBV5-1	many	TRBJ1-2	NA	TGCGCCAGCAGCTCGAGGGGGGGCGCGGGTTATGGCTACACCTTC	CASSSRGGAGYGYTF
16	TRBV10-3	many	TRBJ1-2	TRBD1	TGTGCCATCAACATAGCCCGGGACAGGGTCGATTTGGGCTACACCTTC	CAINIARDRVDLGYTF
13	TRBV18	few	TRBJ1-2	NA	TGTGCCAGCTCACCGGGGGAAAACTATGGCTACACCTTC	CASSPGENYGYTF
16	TRBV20-1	NA	TRBJ2-3	TRBD2	TGCAGTGCTAGTAAGGCGACTAGCCTCCGCACAGATACGCAGTATTTT	CSASKATSLRTDTQYF
13	TRBV9	many	TRBJ1-4	NA	TGTGCCAGCAGCGTAGCCGGGGAGGAAAAACTGTTTTTT	CASSVAGEEKLFF
15	TRBV7-8	NA	TRBJ2-7	NA	TGTGCCAGCAGCTTATTTATAGGGGCTTCCTACGAGCAGTACTTC	CASSLFIGASYEQYF
13	TRBV18	many	TRBJ1-1	NA	TGTGCCAGCTCACCAGGTCTGAACACTGAAGCTTTCTTT	CASSPGLNTEAFF
14	TRBV9	many	TRBJ2-5	NA	TGTGCCAGCAGCTCGCGGGGCGGGCAGGAGACCCAGTACTTC	CASSSRGGQETQYF
14	TRBV6-1	many	TRBJ1-4	NA	TGTGCCAGCAGCCCCCCGCGTGGGGACGAAAAACTGTTTTTT	CASSPPRGDEKLFF
17	TRBV6-1	NA	TRBJ2-7	TRBD2	TGTGCCAGCACCCTACTAGCGGGAAACCTTGGCTCCTACGAGCAGTACTTC	CASTLLAGNLGSYEQYF
16	TRBV20-1	many	TRBJ1-6	TRBD1	TGCAGTGCTAGTCCTACTTTGGACAGGGGTAATTCACCCCTCCACTTT	CSASPTLDRGNSPLHF
14	TRBV6-1	NA	TRBJ2-1	NA	TGTGCCAGCACCGTAACCAATAGGAACAATGAGCAGTTCTTC	CASTVTNRNNEQFF
16	TRBV3-1	NA	TRBJ1-2	NA	TGTGCCAGCAGCCAGACCATAACGGACGGAGACTATGGCTACACCTTC	CASSQTITDGDYGYTF
13	TRBV6-1	NA	TRBJ2-1	NA	TGTGCCAGCGGCAGGGCAGGGCGGAATGAGCAGTTCTTC	CASGRAGRNEQFF
14	TRBV7-3	few	TRBJ2-1	NA	TGTGCCAGCAGCCCCAGGCAGGCTTCCAATGAGCAGTTCTTC	CASSPRQASNEQFF
13	TRBV7-8	few	TRBJ2-7	NA	TGTGCCAGCTTAGGAGGGGACTCCTACGAGCAGTACTTC	CASLGGDSYEQYF
13	TRBV20-1	many	TRBJ1-1	NA	TGCAGTGCTAGAGATCCGGTCAGGATTGAAGCTTTCTTT	CSARDPVRIEAFF
16	TRBV20-1	NA	TRBJ2-2	TRBD2	TGCAGTGCTAGTAGGCTAGCGGGAGTTAACACCGGGGAGCTGTTTTTT	CSASRLAGVNTGELFF
14	TRBV4-2	many	TRBJ2-3	NA	TGTGCCAGCAGCCAACTGGACAGTACAGATACGCAGTATTTT	CASSQLDSTDTQYF
14	TRBV12-3/TRBV12-4	many	TRBJ2-4	TRBD1	TGTGCCAGCAGTTTACAGGGGGCGAAAAACATTCAGTACTTC	CASSLQGAKNIQYF
14	TRBV7-9	NA	TRBJ2-3	NA	TGTGCCAGCAGCTTAGCGTCATCGGGGGATACGCAGTATTTT	CASSLASSGDTQYF
14	TRBV5-4	NA	TRBJ2-1	NA	TGTGCCAGCAGTCCCGCGAGCTCCTACAATGAGCAGTTCTTC	CASSPASSYNEQFF